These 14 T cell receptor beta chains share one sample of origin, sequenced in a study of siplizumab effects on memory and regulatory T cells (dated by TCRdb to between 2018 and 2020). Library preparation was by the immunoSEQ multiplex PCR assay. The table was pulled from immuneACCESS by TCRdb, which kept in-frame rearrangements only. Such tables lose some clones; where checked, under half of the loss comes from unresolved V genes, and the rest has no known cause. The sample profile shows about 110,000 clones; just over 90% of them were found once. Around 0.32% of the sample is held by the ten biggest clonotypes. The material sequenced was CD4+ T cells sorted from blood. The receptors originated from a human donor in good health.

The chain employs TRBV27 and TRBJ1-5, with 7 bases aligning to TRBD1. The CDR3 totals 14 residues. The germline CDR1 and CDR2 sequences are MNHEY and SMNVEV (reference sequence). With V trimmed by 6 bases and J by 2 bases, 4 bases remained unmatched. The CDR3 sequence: CASSQQGRNQPQHF. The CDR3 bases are TGTGCCAGCAGCCAACAGGGGCGCAATCAGCCCCAGCATTTT.

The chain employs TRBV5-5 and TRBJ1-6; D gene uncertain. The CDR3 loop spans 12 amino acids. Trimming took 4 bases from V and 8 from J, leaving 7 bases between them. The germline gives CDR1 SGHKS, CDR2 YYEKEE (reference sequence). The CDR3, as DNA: TGTGCCAGCAGCACCGCTGATTCACCCCTCCACTTT. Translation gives CASSTADSPLHF.

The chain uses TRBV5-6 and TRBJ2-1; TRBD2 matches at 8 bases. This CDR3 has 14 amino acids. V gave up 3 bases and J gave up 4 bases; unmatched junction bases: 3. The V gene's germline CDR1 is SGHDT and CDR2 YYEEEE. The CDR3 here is CASSSLAAYNEQFF. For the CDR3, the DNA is TGTGCCAGCAGCTCACTAGCGGCATACAATGAGCAGTTCTTC.

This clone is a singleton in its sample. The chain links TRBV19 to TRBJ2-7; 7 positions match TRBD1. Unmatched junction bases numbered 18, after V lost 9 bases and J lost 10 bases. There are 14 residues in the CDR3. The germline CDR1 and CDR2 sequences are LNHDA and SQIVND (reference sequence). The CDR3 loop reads CASNQGETDIPQYF. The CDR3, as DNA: TGTGCCAGCAATCAGGGGGAAACCGACATCCCCCAGTACTTC. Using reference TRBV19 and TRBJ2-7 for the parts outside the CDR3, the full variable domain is DGGITQSPKYLFRKEGQNVTLSCEQNLNHDAMYWYRQDPGQGLRLIYYSQIVNDFQKGDIAEGYSVSREKKESFPLTVTSAQKNPTAFYLCASNQGETDIPQYFGPGTRLTVT.

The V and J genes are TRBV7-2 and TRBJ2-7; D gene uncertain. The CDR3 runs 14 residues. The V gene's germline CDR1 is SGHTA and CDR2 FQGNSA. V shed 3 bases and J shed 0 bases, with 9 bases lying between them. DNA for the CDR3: TGTGCCAGCAGCTTTAGACTCCACTCCTACGAGCAGTACTTC. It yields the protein CASSFRLHSYEQYF.

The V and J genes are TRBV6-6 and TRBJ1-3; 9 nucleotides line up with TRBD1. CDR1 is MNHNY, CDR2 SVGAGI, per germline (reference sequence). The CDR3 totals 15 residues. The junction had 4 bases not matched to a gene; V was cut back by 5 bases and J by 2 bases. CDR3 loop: CASSPQGAAGNTIYF. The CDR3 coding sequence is TGTGCCAGCAGTCCACAGGGGGCGGCTGGAAACACCATATATTTT.

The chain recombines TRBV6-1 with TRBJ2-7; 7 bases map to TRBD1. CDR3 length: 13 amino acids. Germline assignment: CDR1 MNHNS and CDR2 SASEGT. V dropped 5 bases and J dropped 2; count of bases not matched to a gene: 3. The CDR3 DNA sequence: TGTGCCAGCAGTCAGACAGGGACCTACGAGCAGTACTTC. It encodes CASSQTGTYEQYF.

The CDR3 loop reads CASSLNAGRNTEAFF. CDR3 coding DNA: TGTGCCAGCAGTTTAAACGCAGGACGGAACACTGAAGCTTTCTTT. This sequence joins TRBV27 and TRBJ1-1; unclear D gene. The germline gives CDR1 MNHEY, CDR2 SMNVEV (reference sequence). Trimming removed 2 bases at V and 1 base at J, with 11 bases between. This CDR3 comprises 15 residues.

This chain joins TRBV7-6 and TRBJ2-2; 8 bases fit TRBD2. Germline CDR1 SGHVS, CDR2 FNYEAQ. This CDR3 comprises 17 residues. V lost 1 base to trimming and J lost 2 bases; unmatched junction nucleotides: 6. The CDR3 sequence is CASSLGSAGANTGELFF. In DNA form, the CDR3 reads TGTGCCAGCAGCTTAGGGTCAGCGGGAGCCAACACCGGGGAGCTGTTTTTT.

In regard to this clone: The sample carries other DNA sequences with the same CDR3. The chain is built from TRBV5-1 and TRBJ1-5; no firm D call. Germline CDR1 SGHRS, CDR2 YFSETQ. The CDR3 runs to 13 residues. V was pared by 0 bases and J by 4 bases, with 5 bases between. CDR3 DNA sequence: TGCGCCAGCAGCTTGGTCGGAAATCAGCCCCAGCATTTT. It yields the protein CASSLVGNQPQHF.

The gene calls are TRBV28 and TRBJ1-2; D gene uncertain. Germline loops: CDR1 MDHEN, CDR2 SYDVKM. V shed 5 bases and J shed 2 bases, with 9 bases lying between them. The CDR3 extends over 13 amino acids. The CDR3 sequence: CASSLPVNYGYTF. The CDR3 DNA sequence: TGTGCCAGCAGTCTTCCTGTAAACTATGGCTACACCTTC.

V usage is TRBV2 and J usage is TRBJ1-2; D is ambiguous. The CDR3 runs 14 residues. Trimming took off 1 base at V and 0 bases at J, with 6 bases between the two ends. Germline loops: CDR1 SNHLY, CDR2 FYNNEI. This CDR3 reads CASSEGEANYGYTF. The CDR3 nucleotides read TGTGCCAGCAGTGAAGGAGAAGCTAACTATGGCTACACCTTC.

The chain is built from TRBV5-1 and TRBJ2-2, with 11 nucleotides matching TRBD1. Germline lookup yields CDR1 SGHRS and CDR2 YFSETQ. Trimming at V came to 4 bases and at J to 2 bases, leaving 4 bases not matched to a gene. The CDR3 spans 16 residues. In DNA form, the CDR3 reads TGCGCCAGCAGCCGTTGGACAGGGGGCAACACCGGGGAGCTGTTTTTT. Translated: CASSRWTGGNTGELFF.

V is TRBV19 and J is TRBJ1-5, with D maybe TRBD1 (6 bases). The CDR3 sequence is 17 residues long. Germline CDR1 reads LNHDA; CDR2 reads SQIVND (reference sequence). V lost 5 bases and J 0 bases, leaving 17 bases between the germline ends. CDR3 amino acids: CASSHDQGGYSNQPQHF. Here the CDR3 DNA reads TGTGCCAGTAGTCACGACCAAGGGGGATATAGCAATCAGCCCCAGCATTTT.